Each of the 8 T cell receptor beta chains below was sequenced from the same sample in a study of cytomegalovirus exposure and HLA in healthy donors (dated by TCRdb to 2016 to 2017). Library generation was performed with the immunoSEQ multiplex PCR assay. The multiplex PCR relied on a mix of 60 forward primers for TCR Vbeta segments and 13 reverse primers for TCR Jbeta segments. In TCRdb, the immuneACCESS table is reduced to in-frame sequences with V and J assigned. These tables do not hold every clone; where another copy was compared, an unresolved V gene accounts for under half, and the others remain unexplained. For this sample the table gives 160,000 or so clones, of which 82% were detected only once. Roughly 10% of the sample is held by the ten biggest clonotypes. Material: PBMCs. The receptors derive from a man in his forties or fifties in good health and CMV-seropositive.

This CDR3 reads CASSRQPGLAGSSYNEQFF. DNA for the CDR3: TGTGCCAGCAGCCGACAGCCGGGACTAGCGGGAAGCTCCTACAATGAGCAGTTCTTC. The genes are TRBV14 and TRBJ2-1; TRBD2 matches at 13 bases. V dropped 4 bases and J dropped 0; count of bases not matched to a gene: 9. Germline V lookup: CDR1 SGHDN, CDR2 FVKESK. The CDR3 is made up of 19 amino acids. Full variable domain (missing parts from reference TRBV14 and TRBJ2-1): EAGVTQFPSHSVIEKGQTVTLRCDPISGHDNLYWYRRVMGKEIKFLLHFVKESKQDESGMPNNRFLAERTGGTYSTLKVQPAELEDSGVYFCASSRQPGLAGSSYNEQFFGPGTRLTVL.

The V gene is TRBV6-5, the J gene TRBJ1-4; 8 bases fit TRBD1. Unmatched junction bases numbered 2, after V lost 2 bases and J lost 9 bases. The CDR3 length is 13 residues. Germline loops: CDR1 MNHEY, CDR2 SVGAGI. This chain's CDR3 is CASSYGQGQKLFF. DNA of the CDR3: TGTGCCAGCAGTTACGGACAGGGCCAAAAACTGTTTTTT.

The J gene is TRBJ1-1, the V gene TRBV29-1, with D perhaps matching TRBD1 (6 bases). The V end lost 1 base, the J end lost 1 base, and 7 bases lay between the germline ends. CDR1 and CDR2 from the germline V gene are SQVTM and ANQGSEA. CDR3 length: 13 residues. The DNA of the CDR3 is TGCAGCGTTGAAGGAGGGGGGAACACTGAAGCTTTCTTT. Translation: CSVEGGGNTEAFF.

In regard to this clone: Since no conserved phenylalanine or tryptophan closes the CDR3, a read error is the likely cause. The V call is TRBV2, the J call TRBJ1-1; a weak D match, TRBD1 (6 bases). Per germline, CDR1 SNHLY and CDR2 FYNNEI. Deletions cut 2 bases from V and 3 bases from J, with 10 bases between. CDR3 length equals 14 residues. For the CDR3, the DNA is TGTGCCAGCAGTGAACGGGGGGCGGACACTGAAGCTTTCCTT. Amino acid sequence: CASSERGADTEAFL.

On this clone itself: One end of the junction varies from germline; a read error may be responsible. The DNA of the CDR3 is TGCGACAGCAGCTTGGGGGCAGGGCGCGAGCAGTACTTC. It encodes CDSSLGAGREQYF. The V call is TRBV5-1, the J call TRBJ2-7, with a tentative D call TRBD1 (6 bases). Germline lookup yields CDR1 SGHRS and CDR2 YFSETQ. The CDR3 length is 13 residues.

The CDR3 DNA reads as TGTGCCAGCAGCGCGTCGCGGGGGAGCACAGATACGCAGTATTTT. Protein: CASSASRGSTDTQYF. The chain is built from TRBV9 and TRBJ2-3; TRBD2 aligns across 7 bases. The J segment lost 0 bases and the V segment lost 3 bases, leaving 4 bases of the junction unmatched. CDR1 and CDR2 from the germline V gene are SGDLS and YYNGEE. This CDR3 contains 15 residues.

This sequence joins TRBV19 and TRBJ1-4, with D unclear. This CDR3 has 11 amino acids. Trimming stripped 9 bases from V and 3 bases from J, with 5 bases between. Germline V lookup: CDR1 LNHDA, CDR2 SQIVND (reference sequence). This chain's CDR3 is CASLSNEKLFF. The CDR3 nucleotides read TGTGCCAGCCTTTCTAATGAAAAACTGTTTTTT. The variable domain in full, with the rest retrieved from reference TRBV19 and TRBJ1-4, is DGGITQSPKYLFRKEGQNVTLSCEQNLNHDAMYWYRQDPGQGLRLIYYSQIVNDFQKGDIAEGYSVSREKKESFPLTVTSAQKNPTAFYLCASLSNEKLFFGSGTQLSVL.

This clone was observed a few times. The V call is TRBV11-2, the J call TRBJ2-7; 11 positions match TRBD2. The V and J ends lost 5 bases and 3 bases, in that order; junction bases with no gene match: 6. Germline V lookup: CDR1 SGHAT, CDR2 FQNNGV. The CDR3 totals 15 residues. The CDR3, as DNA: TGTGCCAGCAGCCCCACCGGGACTAGCGGCTACGAGCAGTACTTC. It is translated as CASSPTGTSGYEQYF.